This TCR beta chain was profiled in a study of cytomegalovirus exposure and HLA in healthy donors. A word on this clone: The antigen is unknown.

Healthy bone marrow donors made up the donor group. Notes on the study in general: Follow-up analysis found HLA locus-dependent TCR association rates, highest for DRB1 and lowest for HLA-C.

Per germline, CDR1 SGHVS and CDR2 FQNEAQ. Trimming took off 3 bases at V and 6 bases at J, with 12 bases between the two ends. This CDR3 comprises 14 residues. A multiplex PCR was run with 60 Vbeta primers and 13 Jbeta primers. Profiling relied on immunoSEQ multiplex PCR, and the TCRdb table lists in-frame clones only, not all of them. The table records 120,000 or so clones, over 60% of them present only once. Sequencing was performed on PBMCs. The origin of this receptor is a human donor in good health. The V gene is TRBV7-8, the J gene TRBJ1-5; D ambiguous. CDR3 DNA sequence: TGTGCCAGCAGCTTGGGTATCGGGAGTCAGCCCCAGCATTTT. As protein: CASSLGIGSQPQHF.